These 18 T cell receptor beta chains originate from one sample sequenced in a study of shared clonotypes between healthy human individuals. TCRdb keeps only in-frame clones here, not all; method: immunoSEQ multiplex PCR. The sample gives about 2.3 million clones, less than 95% of which show up once; around 0.35% is in the top ten. Sequencing was performed on naive CD4+ T cells from PBMCs. Subset defined: CD45RA+ positively selected. The origin of the receptors is a man between 18 and 29 years old in good health. Some clones in this sample may be carry-over from other donors' samples.

This clone was seen just once. This rearrangement joins TRBV6-6 to TRBJ1-2, with D perhaps matching TRBD1 (5 bases). The CDR3 is 16 residues long. V was clipped by 3 bases and J by 5 bases, with 19 bases between them. The germline V gene has CDR1 MNHNY and CDR2 SVGAGI (reference sequence). CDR3 protein: CASSYSGEQGGYGYTF. The CDR3 DNA reads TGTGCCAGCAGTTATTCCGGGGAGCAGGGAGGATATGGCTACACCTTC.

The V and J genes are TRBV27 and TRBJ2-7; D is uncertain. Trimming pared 6 bases from V and 4 bases from J, leaving 19 bases between. This CDR3 is built from 15 residues. CDR1 MNHEY and CDR2 SMNVEV come from the germline V gene (reference sequence). The CDR3 here is CASRTSYLLIYEQYF. For the CDR3, the DNA is TGTGCCAGCAGAACTTCTTATCTTCTCATATACGAGCAGTACTTC.

The V call is TRBV11-3, the J call TRBJ1-1; D might be TRBD1 (6 bases). The CDR3 is 13 residues long. The V gene's germline CDR1 is SGHNT and CDR2 YENEEA. Trimming removed 2 bases at V and 6 bases at J, with 10 bases between. CDR3 sequence: CASSLRQASEAFF. The DNA of the CDR3 is TGTGCCAGCAGCTTACGACAGGCTTCTGAAGCTTTCTTT.

This sequence joins TRBV28 and TRBJ2-1; D is unresolved. Between the trimmed V and J ends, which lost 2 bases and 9 bases, there was a span of 14 bases. Germline V gene sequence: CDR1 MDHEN, CDR2 SYDVKM. This CDR3 is built from 14 residues. The DNA of the CDR3 is TGTGCCAGCAGTTTACCTACCGTCGACATTGAGCAGTTCTTC. This translates into CASSLPTVDIEQFF.

As to this clone: The same CDR3 can be traced to other DNA sequences in this sample. The chain combines TRBV28 with TRBJ1-2; TRBD1 is a possible D gene (5 bases). Germline CDR1 MDHEN, CDR2 SYDVKM. V lost 2 bases and J 5 bases, leaving 6 bases between the germline ends. The CDR3 is made up of 12 amino acids. This CDR3 reads CASSLRQYGYTF. CDR3 bases: TGTGCCAGCAGTTTAAGACAGTATGGCTACACCTTC.

V gene TRBV7-3 combines with J gene TRBJ2-1, with 7 positions matching TRBD2. The junction had 6 bases not matched to a gene; V was cut back by 5 bases and J by 8 bases. The CDR3 is made up of 13 amino acids. The V gene's germline CDR1 is SGHTA and CDR2 FQGTGA. CDR3 in DNA: TGTGCCAGCAGCCCCTTAGCGGGCTATGAGCAGTTCTTC. The encoded protein is CASSPLAGYEQFF.

The rearrangement uses TRBV9 and TRBJ2-2, with 7 bases identical to TRBD2. The junction had 6 bases not matched to a gene; V was cut back by 2 bases and J by 2 bases. Looked up from germline, CDR1 is SGDLS and CDR2 is YYNGEE. This CDR3 has 16 amino acids. The CDR3, as DNA: TGTGCCAGCAGCGTTTTGGCTAGCGGCAACACCGGGGAGCTGTTTTTT. This sequence encodes CASSVLASGNTGELFF.

The V call is TRBV5-1, the J call TRBJ2-3; a weak D match, TRBD1 (5 bases). Germline-derived CDR1 and CDR2 are SGHRS and YFSETQ. This CDR3 has 13 amino acids. Trimming pared 4 bases from V and 6 bases from J, leaving 12 bases between. The CDR3 DNA reads as TGCGCCAGCAGCCAAAGCAGGGCCGATACGCAGTATTTT. This sequence encodes CASSQSRADTQYF.

The J gene is TRBJ2-7, the V gene TRBV5-6; either TRBD1 or TRBD2 may supply D (6 bases each). Germline V gene data show CDR1 as SGHDT and CDR2 as YYEEEE. The CDR3 has 16 residues. V lost 5 bases and J lost 2, with 20 bases in between. The CDR3 loop reads CASSLGGPINPYEQYF. The CDR3 DNA is TGTGCCAGCAGTTTAGGGGGGCCGATAAACCCCTACGAGCAGTACTTC.

In nucleotides, the CDR3 is TGTGCCAGCAGCCCTCGCACCGGGACAGCAAATTACGAGCAGTACTTC. Amino acids: CASSPRTGTANYEQYF. This chain joins TRBV9 and TRBJ2-7; 7 nucleotides line up with TRBD1. The CDR3 runs to 16 residues. After removal of 4 bases from V and 4 bases from J, the junction contained 14 bases not matched to a gene. CDR1 SGDLS and CDR2 YYNGEE come from the germline V gene.

This chain connects TRBV29-1 to TRBJ1-3, with D possibly matching TRBD1 (5 bases). The germline V and J ends were trimmed by 7 bases and 0 bases, with 10 bases remaining between them. The CDR3 length is 13 residues. The germline gives CDR1 SQVTM, CDR2 ANQGSEA. CDR3 nucleotide sequence: TGCAGCGCGGCAGGGAACTCTGGAAACACCATATATTTT. This codes for CSAAGNSGNTIYF.

This clone showed up just a few times. J is TRBJ2-1 and V is TRBV9, with 8 bases identical to TRBD2. The CDR3 is made up of 13 amino acids. The V gene end was trimmed by 5 bases and the J gene end by 6 bases; junction bases not matched to a gene: 4. The V gene's germline CDR1 is SGDLS and CDR2 YYNGEE. The CDR3 is CASSLAGGNEQFF. The DNA of the CDR3 is TGTGCCAGCAGTCTAGCGGGTGGCAATGAGCAGTTCTTC.

This clone has more than one count but fewer than ten. V usage is TRBV5-1 and J usage is TRBJ1-1, with TRBD1 as a possible D gene (6 bases). The CDR3 covers 13 residues. Trimming took off 2 bases at V and 11 bases at J, with 16 bases between the two ends. Per the germline V gene, CDR1 is SGHRS and CDR2 is YFSETQ. CDR3 in amino acids: CASSFDRSNGAFF. CDR3 coding DNA: TGCGCCAGCAGCTTCGACAGGTCCAACGGCGCTTTCTTT.

This clone was recorded a few times. The chain has TRBV6-4 and TRBJ2-3; no clear D. Trimming stripped 4 bases from V and 9 bases from J, with 11 bases between. This CDR3 is 12 amino acids long. The germline gives CDR1 MRHNA, CDR2 SNTAGT. The CDR3 DNA reads TGTGCCAGCAGTGTGAATGGTGGGACGCAGTATTTT. Translated, it gives CASSVNGGTQYF.

V usage is TRBV5-1 and J usage is TRBJ2-7; 7 bases match TRBD1. Unmatched junction bases numbered 7, after V lost 4 bases and J lost 0 bases. The length of the CDR3 is 15 residues. Looked up from germline, CDR1 is SGHRS and CDR2 is YFSETQ. CDR3 sequence reads: CASSQDRAHSYEQYF. In nucleotides, the CDR3 is TGCGCCAGCAGCCAAGACAGGGCTCACTCCTACGAGCAGTACTTC. The whole variable domain, filled in from reference TRBV5-1 and TRBJ2-7, reads KAGVTQTPRYLIKTRGQQVTLSCSPISGHRSVSWYQQTPGQGLQFLFEYFSETQRNKGNFPGRFSGRQFSNSRSEMNVSTLELGDSALYLCASSQDRAHSYEQYFGPGTRLTVT.

This rearrangement joins TRBV28 to TRBJ2-7; possibly TRBD1 for D (6 bases). The length of the CDR3 is 12 residues. The germline V and J ends were trimmed by 11 bases and 0 bases, with 11 bases remaining between them. Per germline, CDR1 MDHEN and CDR2 SYDVKM. The CDR3 reads CASGDTSYEQYF. Written as DNA, the CDR3 is TGTGCCTCAGGGGACACCTCCTACGAGCAGTACTTC.

The rearrangement links TRBV5-4 to TRBJ1-2; D perhaps matches TRBD1 (6 bases). Per the germline V gene, CDR1 is SGHNT and CDR2 is YYREEE (reference sequence). V was pared by 2 bases and J by 1 base, with 12 bases between. This CDR3 has 15 residues. CDR3 region: CASSLMGQNNYGYTF. The CDR3 nucleotides read TGTGCCAGCAGCTTAATGGGACAAAATAACTATGGCTACACCTTC.

This clone has just one count. The chain combines TRBV28 with TRBJ2-3; tentative D call: TRBD1 (6 bases). Germline loops: CDR1 MDHEN, CDR2 SYDVKM. V was cut by 5 bases and J by 0 bases, with 21 bases left in between. The CDR3 loop spans 18 amino acids. The CDR3 region is CASSQLPGATGSTDTQYF. The CDR3 region has the DNA TGTGCCAGCAGTCAATTACCAGGGGCCACGGGGAGCACAGATACGCAGTATTTT.